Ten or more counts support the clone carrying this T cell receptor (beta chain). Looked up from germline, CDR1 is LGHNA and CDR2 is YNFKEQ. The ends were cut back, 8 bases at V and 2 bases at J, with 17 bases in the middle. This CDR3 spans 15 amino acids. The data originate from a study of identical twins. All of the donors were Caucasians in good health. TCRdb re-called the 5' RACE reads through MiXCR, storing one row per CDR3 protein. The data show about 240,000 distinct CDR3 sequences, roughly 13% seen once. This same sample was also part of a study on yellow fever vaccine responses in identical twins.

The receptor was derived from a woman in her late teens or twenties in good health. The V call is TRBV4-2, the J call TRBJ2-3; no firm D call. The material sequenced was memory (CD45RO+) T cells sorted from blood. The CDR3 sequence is CASGSGLEITDTQYF. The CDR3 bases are TGTGCCAGCGGTTCTGGATTAGAAATCACAGATACGCAGTATTTT.